Listed here are 14 T cell receptor beta chains from one sample, sequenced in a study of identical twins. TCRdb itself ran the 5' RACE reads through MiXCR, one entry per CDR3 protein. The sample lists some 500,000 distinct CDR3 sequences, roughly 9.9% occurring once. These data are also associated with another study on yellow fever vaccine responses in identical twins.

Sequenced input: PBMCs. Every receptor here comes from a woman between 18 and 29 years old in good health.

The sample holds many counts of this clonotype. An end of the junction differs from the germline gene, which may be a read error. The chain combines TRBV5-1 with TRBJ2-5; D is uncertain. CDR1 is SGHRS and CDR2 is YFSETQ in the germline V gene. The CDR3 spans 12 residues. Written as DNA, the CDR3 is TGTGCCAGCTCATCCAACCAAGAGACCCAGTACTTC. This sequence encodes CASSSNQETQYF.

This clonotype appeared many times. The chain carries TRBV3-1 and TRBJ1-4; 9 bases fit TRBD1. The trim removed 3 bases at V and 7 bases at J, leaving 3 bases unmatched. The CDR3 has 14 amino acids. Germline V lookup: CDR1 LGHDT, CDR2 YNNKEL (reference sequence). The CDR3 DNA follows: TGTGCCAGCAGCCAGACAGGGGGAAGTGAAAAACTGTTTTTT. Its translation is CASSQTGGSEKLFF.

This clonotype was recorded a few times. The chain recombines TRBV29-1 with TRBJ1-6, with a tentative D call TRBD1 (5 bases). The CDR3 sequence is 13 residues long. CDR1 SQVTM and CDR2 ANQGSEA come from the germline V gene. The ends were cut back, 4 bases at V and 10 bases at J, with 14 bases in the middle. CDR3 DNA: TGCAGCGTTGTAGAGACGGAGGGGTCACCCCTCCACTTT. Protein sequence: CSVVETEGSPLHF.

This rearrangement joins TRBV9 to TRBJ2-7; 9 bases agree with TRBD1. Germline V gene data show CDR1 as SGDLS and CDR2 as YYNGEE. The CDR3 has 13 amino acids. J gave up 6 bases and V 7 bases, and 8 bases lay outside the gene matches. The CDR3 loop reads CASGGQGIGEQYF. The CDR3 DNA sequence: TGTGCCAGCGGCGGACAGGGGATAGGCGAGCAGTACTTC.

The CDR3 coding sequence is TGCGCCAGCAGCCAAGCTAGCGGGAGGGCTAGCTCCTACAATGAGCAGTTCTTC. This codes for CASSQASGRASSYNEQFF. V usage is TRBV4-3 and J usage is TRBJ2-1; 12 nucleotides agree with TRBD2. Germline V gives CDR1 LGHNA, CDR2 YSLEER. With V trimmed by 1 base and J by 0 bases, 4 bases remained unmatched. The CDR3 has 18 residues.

Many counts were recorded for this clonotype. The genes are TRBV5-5 and TRBJ1-1; 7 nucleotides line up with TRBD1. This CDR3 is 12 amino acids long. Trimming removed 0 bases from V and 11 bases from J; junction bases left unmatched: 4. Germline assignment: CDR1 SGHKS and CDR2 YYEKEE (reference sequence). In DNA, the CDR3 is TGTGCCAGCAGCTTGGCAGGGGGTTCCGCTTTCTTT. This encodes CASSLAGGSAFF.

The chain is built from TRBV5-1 and TRBJ2-2, with D maybe TRBD2 (6 bases). The ends were cut back, 4 bases at V and 4 bases at J, with 11 bases in the middle. Germline V CDR1 and CDR2: SGHRS, YFSETQ. This CDR3 contains 14 residues. CDR3 residues: CASSTGLVTGELFF. For the CDR3, the DNA is TGCGCCAGCAGCACGGGACTGGTCACCGGGGAGCTGTTTTTT.

A few counts support this clonotype. The genes are TRBV5-5 and TRBJ2-1, with D possibly TRBD1 on 6 matching bases. The CDR3 loop spans 15 amino acids. V dropped 1 base and J dropped 3 bases, with 11 bases sitting between them. Looked up from germline, CDR1 is SGHKS and CDR2 is YYEKEE (reference sequence). In DNA, the CDR3 is TGTGCCAGCAGCTTGTTGGGACACCTCTACAATGAGCAGTTCTTC. This translates into CASSLLGHLYNEQFF. The full variable domain, in which reference TRBV5-5 and TRBJ2-1 provide the parts outside the CDR3, is DAGVTQSPTHLIKTRGQQVTLRCSPISGHKSVSWYQQVLGQGPQFIFQYYEKEERGRGNFPDRFSARQFPNYSSELNVNALLLGDSALYLCASSLLGHLYNEQFFGPGTRLTVL.

The V gene is TRBV5-1, the J gene TRBJ2-7, with TRBD2 as a possible D gene (6 bases). The germline V and J ends were trimmed by 0 bases and 2 bases, with 12 bases remaining between them. Germline V lookup: CDR1 SGHRS, CDR2 YFSETQ. The CDR3 covers 15 residues. CDR3 DNA sequence: TGCGCCAGCAGCTTGGGAGGCGGACTAACCTACGAGCAGTACTTC. Its protein is CASSLGGGLTYEQYF.

This clonotype was detected only a few times. The genes are TRBV5-1 and TRBJ2-3; TRBD2 matches at 13 bases. Germline V gene lookup returns CDR1 SGHRS and CDR2 YFSETQ. V shed 2 bases and J 3 bases; nucleotides not matched to a gene: 3. This CDR3 is built from 16 residues. DNA of the CDR3: TGCGCCAGCAGCTTCCGACTAGCGGGGGGAACAGATACGCAGTATTTT. This codes for CASSFRLAGGTDTQYF.

This clonotype was found a few times. This chain links TRBV5-1 with TRBJ2-7; D is possibly TRBD1 (7 bases). The length of the CDR3 is 14 residues. V lost 3 bases and J 6 bases, leaving 16 bases between the germline ends. Germline V gives CDR1 SGHRS, CDR2 YFSETQ. CDR3 nucleotides: TGCGCCAGCAGCTCAACAGGGGAGGTGGCCGAGCAGTACTTC. This translates into CASSSTGEVAEQYF.

At least ten counts were recorded for this clonotype. The chain couples TRBV20-1 to TRBJ2-1; TRBD2 agrees at 11 bases. The CDR3 has 16 residues. Germline trimming cut 0 bases from V and 7 bases from J; bases unmatched to any gene: 8. From germline, CDR1 is DFQATT and CDR2 SNEGSKA (reference sequence). As DNA, the CDR3 is TGCAGTGCTAGAGATTCTAGCGGGAGGAATTTTAATGAGCAGTTCTTC. Protein: CSARDSSGRNFNEQFF.

This chain connects TRBV6-2 or TRBV6-3 to TRBJ2-2; 9 nucleotides agree with TRBD1. Trimming cost V 7 bases and J 10 bases; bases outside gene matches: 7. The CDR3 covers 13 residues. The germline CDR1 and CDR2 sequences are MNHEY and SVGEGT. This CDR3 is CASIQQGAEELFF. The CDR3 DNA sequence: TGTGCCAGCATCCAACAGGGGGCCGAGGAGCTGTTTTTT.

There are a few counts of this clonotype. J is TRBJ1-1 and V is TRBV5-1, with D possibly being TRBD1 (5 bases). V lost 4 bases to trimming and J lost 6 bases, with 19 bases between them. From germline, CDR1 is SGHRS and CDR2 YFSETQ. This CDR3 has 15 amino acids. The CDR3 here is CASSPGAGVLAEAFF. The CDR3 region has the DNA TGCGCCAGCAGCCCCGGGGCGGGAGTACTTGCTGAAGCTTTCTTT. The full variable domain, in which reference TRBV5-1 and TRBJ1-1 provide the parts outside the CDR3, is KAGVTQTPRYLIKTRGQQVTLSCSPISGHRSVSWYQQTPGQGLQFLFEYFSETQRNKGNFPGRFSGRQFSNSRSEMNVSTLELGDSALYLCASSPGAGVLAEAFFGQGTRLTVV.